A single sample gave rise to the 9 T cell receptor beta chains below, sequenced in a study of shared clonotypes between healthy human individuals (dated by TCRdb to about 2020). Receptors were amplified or captured by the immunoSEQ multiplex PCR assay. Not all clones reach the TCRdb copy of this immuneACCESS table, which keeps in-frame sequences only. Checked studies attribute under half of the gap to unresolved V genes and leave the rest unexplained. This sample gives 2.3 million or so clones in total; 80% to 95% of them show up just once. The ten biggest clones cover about 0.37% of the sample. The material sequenced was naive CD4+ T cells from PBMCs. This specimen's cell subset or site label, per the study, means: CD45RA+ positively selected. Source of these receptors: a man aged 18 to 35 in good health. Some clones in this sample may be carry-over from other donors' samples.

J is TRBJ2-3 and V is TRBV11-2; maybe TRBD1 (5 bases). Trimming stripped 3 bases from V and 3 bases from J, with 10 bases between. Germline assignment: CDR1 SGHAT and CDR2 FQNNGV. CDR3 length equals 14 residues. CDR3 residues: CASSFSGRTDTQYF. CDR3 nucleotide sequence: TGTGCCAGCAGCTTTTCAGGGCGAACAGATACGCAGTATTTT.

The rearrangement uses TRBV28 and TRBJ2-5; 7 positions agree with TRBD1. The CDR3 contains 15 residues. Germline values: CDR1 MDHEN, CDR2 SYDVKM. V shed 7 bases and J 7 bases; nucleotides not matched to a gene: 15. The CDR3 spells CASTTTEGARGTQYF. Written as DNA, the CDR3 is TGTGCCAGCACTACCACTGAGGGGGCCAGGGGGACCCAGTACTTC.

The V gene is TRBV7-2, the J gene TRBJ2-1; D remains unclear. Trimming left V 1 base short and J 8 bases short, with 15 bases between. This CDR3 spans 15 amino acids. Germline CDR1 SGHTA, CDR2 FQGNSA. CDR3 nucleotide sequence: TGTGCCAGCAGCTTAGGGACCACCAGATGGGATGAGCAGTTCTTC. Protein sequence: CASSLGTTRWDEQFF.

The chain has TRBV30 and TRBJ2-1; TRBD2 matches at 7 bases. This CDR3 is 16 amino acids long. Germline CDR1 and CDR2: GTSNPN and SVGIG (reference sequence). The V gene end was trimmed by 0 bases and the J gene end by 6 bases; junction bases not matched to a gene: 11. The CDR3 protein is CAWSVLGAGRVNEQFF. DNA of the CDR3: TGTGCCTGGAGTGTACTCGGAGCGGGGAGGGTCAATGAGCAGTTCTTC.

This clone was seen only a few times. The chain links TRBV6-1 to TRBJ1-1; D uncertain. Germline loops: CDR1 MNHNS, CDR2 SASEGT. The CDR3 has 12 amino acids. Trimming shortened V by 6 bases and J by 0 bases, and 5 bases separated the two germline ends. CDR3 DNA sequence: TGTGCCAGCAGACCCGTGAACACTGAAGCTTTCTTT. Its translation: CASRPVNTEAFF.

The rearrangement links TRBV6-5 to TRBJ2-7, with 8 bases identical to TRBD1. The J segment lost 5 bases and the V segment lost 0 bases, leaving 6 bases of the junction unmatched. CDR1 and CDR2 (germline): MNHEY, SVGAGI. This CDR3 comprises 15 residues. CDR3 bases: TGTGCCAGCAGTTACTCTCGGCAGGGGGCCGACGAGCAGTACTTC. As protein: CASSYSRQGADEQYF.

V is TRBV28 and J is TRBJ1-4, with D possibly matching TRBD1 (5 bases). The CDR3 is 14 residues long. The V gene's germline CDR1 is MDHEN and CDR2 SYDVKM. The V and J ends lost 2 bases and 5 bases respectively, with 9 bases between them. For the CDR3, the DNA is TGTGCCAGCAGTTTAACAGGTCCCAATGAAAAACTGTTTTTT. This gives the protein CASSLTGPNEKLFF. The full variable domain, rest sourced from reference TRBV28 and TRBJ1-4, is DVKVTQSSRYLVKRTGEKVFLECVQDMDHENMFWYRQDPGLGLRLIYFSYDVKMKEKGDIPEGYSVSREKKERFSLILESASTNQTSMYLCASSLTGPNEKLFFGSGTQLSVL.

CDR3 nucleotide sequence: TGTGCCAGCAGCTTAGCACGGGAAAAACTGTTTTTT. Protein sequence: CASSLAREKLFF. The rearrangement uses TRBV7-2 and TRBJ1-4; the D is unclear. This CDR3 comprises 12 residues. CDR1 and CDR2 from the germline V gene are SGHTA and FQGNSA. V gave up 0 bases and J gave up 8 bases, with 4 bases separating them.

This clone appeared once. This chain links TRBV27 with TRBJ1-3; possibly TRBD1 for D (5 bases). Deletions cut 6 bases from V and 4 bases from J, with 10 bases between. The germline V gene has CDR1 MNHEY and CDR2 SMNVEV (reference sequence). The CDR3 loop spans 13 amino acids. The CDR3 coding sequence is TGTGCCAGCAGGGCAACAGGAGGAAACACCATATATTTT. Encoded protein: CASRATGGNTIYF.